The 21 T cell receptor beta chains reported below all come from one sample, sequenced in a study of human thymus T cells. The protocol was immunoSEQ multiplex PCR, while the TCRdb copy is restricted to in-frame clones and leaves out a portion. The sample carries some 130,000 clones, around 94% recorded once. Thymic material originated from resections removed in the course of corrective heart surgery. The source material was thymus tissue. All receptors derive from a boy under two years old with a congenital heart defect but otherwise immunologically healthy.

The rearrangement links TRBV2 to TRBJ2-3; the match to TRBD2 covers 10 bases. V trimming: 7 bases; J trimming: 6 bases; junction bases outside the gene matches: 13. Germline V gene data show CDR1 as SNHLY and CDR2 as FYNNEI. The CDR3 runs 16 residues. The CDR3 here is CASTEPLAGEVDTQYF. The CDR3 DNA is TGTGCCAGCACCGAACCCCTAGCGGGGGAGGTGGATACGCAGTATTTT. Looking up the rest from reference TRBV2 and TRBJ2-3 gives the full variable domain: EPEVTQTPSHQVTQMGQEVILRCVPISNHLYFYWYRQILGQKVEFLVSFYNNEISEKSEIFDDQFSVERPDGSNFTLKIRSTKLEDSAMYFCASTEPLAGEVDTQYFGPGTRLTVL.

Of note for this clone: The same CDR3 is also encoded by other DNA sequences in this sample. The chain couples TRBV23-1 to TRBJ1-5; perhaps TRBD1 as D (5 bases). TRBV23-1 is treated as an ORF (open reading frame) with a function not yet certain. Trimming cost V 6 bases and J 3 bases, with 18 bases left between them. The length of the CDR3 is 16 residues. The CDR3 nucleotides are TGCGCCAGCAGCTCCTCCCGGGACGCCTACAATCAGCCCCAGCATTTT. As protein: CASSSSRDAYNQPQHF.

The chain carries TRBV5-1 and TRBJ1-1; TRBD1 matches at 9 bases. The CDR3 totals 15 residues. The V segment lost 0 bases and the J segment 7 bases; nucleotides outside the gene matches: 7. The germline gives CDR1 SGHRS, CDR2 YFSETQ. As DNA, the CDR3 is TGCGCCAGCAGCTTGGGAAGGACAGGGGAACTTGAAGCTTTCTTT. It translates to CASSLGRTGELEAFF. The entire variable domain, with the rest obtained from reference TRBV5-1 and TRBJ1-1, is as follows: KAGVTQTPRYLIKTRGQQVTLSCSPISGHRSVSWYQQTPGQGLQFLFEYFSETQRNKGNFPGRFSGRQFSNSRSEMNVSTLELGDSALYLCASSLGRTGELEAFFGQGTRLTVV.

The rearrangement links TRBV20-1 to TRBJ2-1, with 8 bases that match TRBD1. Germline assignment: CDR1 DFQATT and CDR2 SNEGSKA (reference sequence). This CDR3 has 11 amino acids. With 1 base clipped from V and 14 bases from J, the junction kept 4 bases outside the gene matches. The CDR3 reads CSARVETGEFF. CDR3 DNA: TGCAGTGCTAGAGTAGAGACAGGGGAGTTCTTC.

V is TRBV2 and J is TRBJ1-2, with D maybe TRBD1 (6 bases). The CDR3 length is 13 residues. V was clipped by 4 bases and J by 3 bases, with 9 bases between them. Germline values: CDR1 SNHLY, CDR2 FYNNEI. This CDR3 reads CASSGTGYYGYTF. CDR3 coding DNA: TGTGCCAGCAGTGGTACAGGGTACTATGGCTACACCTTC.

The genes are TRBV5-1 and TRBJ2-3, with D perhaps TRBD1 (5 bases). The V and J ends lost 4 bases and 2 bases respectively, with 14 bases between them. Germline V gene sequence: CDR1 SGHRS, CDR2 YFSETQ. This CDR3 spans 15 amino acids. In DNA, the CDR3 is TGCGCCAGCAGCGTCGACCTGACAGTCACAGATACGCAGTATTTT. The encoded protein is CASSVDLTVTDTQYF.

This sequence joins TRBV7-2 and TRBJ1-1; D remains ambiguous. V was trimmed by 5 bases and J by 5 bases, leaving 15 bases between them. Germline V gene lookup returns CDR1 SGHTA and CDR2 FQGNSA. The CDR3 is made up of 14 amino acids. CDR3 coding DNA: TGTGCCAGCAGCCCCGACCCAGGAATAACTGAAGCTTTCTTT. Residues: CASSPDPGITEAFF.

This chain connects TRBV20-1 to TRBJ1-2; D unresolved. This CDR3 is built from 11 residues. Germline V gene lookup returns CDR1 DFQATT and CDR2 SNEGSKA (reference sequence). V dropped 5 bases and J dropped 8 bases, with 12 bases sitting between them. CDR3 coding DNA: TGCAGTGCTTCCGGAGGGTACGGCTACACCTTC. This translates into CSASGGYGYTF.

The V call is TRBV4-3, the J call TRBJ2-5; TRBD2 aligns across 7 bases. Germline V gene lookup returns CDR1 LGHNA and CDR2 YSLEER. This CDR3 is built from 15 residues. V shed 0 bases and J 4 bases; nucleotides not matched to a gene: 5. This CDR3 reads CASSQDTLARETQYF. The CDR3 DNA follows: TGCGCCAGCAGCCAAGATACACTAGCGAGAGAGACCCAGTACTTC.

J is TRBJ2-5 and V is TRBV27, with 7 bases aligning to TRBD2. This CDR3 has 13 amino acids. V trimming: 7 bases; J trimming: 1 base; junction bases outside the gene matches: 3. Germline CDR1 MNHEY, CDR2 SMNVEV (reference sequence). CDR3 sequence reads: CASNGGGQETQYF. The DNA for the CDR3 is TGTGCCAGCAATGGGGGGGGCCAAGAGACCCAGTACTTC.

The rearrangement uses TRBV7-8 and TRBJ1-1; 7 bases fit TRBD1. This CDR3 is 17 amino acids long. CDR1 and CDR2 from the germline V gene are SGHVS and FQNEAQ. Trimming at V came to 5 bases and at J to 2 bases, leaving 14 bases not matched to a gene. The CDR3 loop reads CASSTGTAQSPNTEAFF. For the CDR3, the DNA is TGTGCCAGCAGCACCGGGACAGCCCAAAGCCCCAACACTGAAGCTTTCTTT. The full variable domain, rest sourced from reference TRBV7-8 and TRBJ1-1, is GAGVSQSPRYKVAKRGQDVALRCDPISGHVSLFWYQQALGQGPEFLTYFQNEAQLDKSGLPSDRFFAERPEGSVSTLKIQRTQQEDSAVYLCASSTGTAQSPNTEAFFGQGTRLTVV.

This chain links TRBV7-2 with TRBJ1-5, with a tentative D call TRBD1 (6 bases). Germline loops: CDR1 SGHTA, CDR2 FQGNSA. The CDR3 runs 14 residues. V lost 3 bases, J lost 7 bases, and 13 bases lay in between. This CDR3 is CASSFRGGRQPQHF. CDR3 in DNA: TGTGCCAGCAGCTTCCGAGGGGGGAGACAGCCCCAGCATTTT.

The J gene is TRBJ2-1, the V gene TRBV9, with 7 bases aligning to TRBD2. This CDR3 is built from 16 residues. V lost 0 bases and J lost 7; bases outside the gene matches: 10. Per the germline V gene, CDR1 is SGDLS and CDR2 is YYNGEE. CDR3 DNA sequence: TGTGCCAGCAGCGTAGGAGCGGGGTGGTTCAAAAATGAGCAGTTCTTC. Its translation: CASSVGAGWFKNEQFF.

This clone was counted a single time. J is TRBJ1-1 and V is TRBV7-8, with D perhaps matching TRBD1 (6 bases). V lost 4 bases, J lost 3 bases, and 12 bases lay in between. This CDR3 region has 14 residues. Germline-derived CDR1 and CDR2 are SGHVS and FQNEAQ. CDR3 amino acids: CASSSRTADTEAFF. The CDR3 bases are TGTGCCAGCAGCTCGCGGACAGCCGACACTGAAGCTTTCTTT.

The chain combines TRBV7-2 with TRBJ2-3; 11 positions agree with TRBD2. CDR3 size: 16 residues. V was clipped by 4 bases and J by 3 bases; unmatched bases: 6. In germline, CDR1 is SGHTA, CDR2 FQGNSA. The CDR3 region has the DNA TGTGCCAGCAGCTGTGGGAGACTAGCGGGAACAGATACGCAGTATTTT. It codes for CASSCGRLAGTDTQYF.

V is TRBV7-9 and J is TRBJ2-3; D might be TRBD2 (6 bases). Germline V gene lookup returns CDR1 SEHNR and CDR2 FQNEAQ (reference sequence). The CDR3 consists of 15 residues. V was pared by 5 bases and J by 5 bases, with 17 bases between. The CDR3 coding sequence is TGTGCCAGCAGCATGCGGGACTGTCAAATAGATACGCAGTATTTT. This encodes CASSMRDCQIDTQYF.

The chain employs TRBV14 and TRBJ2-5, with D hard to call. This CDR3 has 14 amino acids. Germline-derived CDR1 and CDR2 are SGHDN and FVKESK. V was pared by 1 base and J by 3 bases, with 9 bases between. As DNA, the CDR3 is TGTGCCAGCAGCCAAGCTCTACCCAAAGAGACCCAGTACTTC. As protein: CASSQALPKETQYF.

The chain carries TRBV28 and TRBJ1-1; TRBD1 matches 10 bases. V lost 3 bases, J lost 1 base, and 11 bases stayed unmatched. The germline gives CDR1 MDHEN, CDR2 SYDVKM. The CDR3 is 18 amino acids. The CDR3 protein is CASSFWTFGQGENTEAFF. The CDR3 DNA follows: TGTGCCAGCAGTTTTTGGACCTTCGGACAGGGGGAGAACACTGAAGCTTTCTTT.

The rearrangement links TRBV6-1 to TRBJ1-1; D is possibly TRBD1 (5 bases). Trimming pared 3 bases from V and 0 bases from J, leaving 11 bases between. The CDR3 runs to 15 residues. From germline, CDR1 is MNHNS and CDR2 SASEGT. The CDR3 protein is CASSEGHVLNTEAFF. CDR3 coding DNA: TGTGCCAGCAGTGAGGGGCATGTTCTGAACACTGAAGCTTTCTTT.

The rearrangement joins TRBV11-2 to TRBJ2-6, with 8 bases aligning to TRBD1. Germline V CDR1 and CDR2: SGHAT, FQNNGV. The CDR3 length is 18 residues. Unmatched junction bases numbered 5, after V lost 1 base and J lost 0 bases. The CDR3 loop reads CASSLGGQDFSGANVLTF. The DNA of the CDR3 is TGTGCCAGCAGCTTAGGGGGACAGGACTTCTCTGGGGCCAACGTCCTGACTTTC.

The J gene is TRBJ2-5, the V gene TRBV5-4, with TRBD1 matching 7 bases. Germline loops: CDR1 SGHNT, CDR2 YYREEE (reference sequence). V shed 4 bases and J 2 bases; nucleotides not matched to a gene: 5. This CDR3 has 14 residues. The CDR3 loop reads CASSQTGSQETQYF. DNA of the CDR3: TGTGCCAGCAGCCAGACAGGGAGTCAAGAGACCCAGTACTTC. The full variable domain, completed using reference TRBV5-4 and TRBJ2-5, is ETGVTQSPTHLIKTRGQQVTLRCSSQSGHNTVSWYQQALGQGPQFIFQYYREEENGRGNFPPRFSGLQFPNYSSELNVNALELDDSALYLCASSQTGSQETQYFGPGTRLLVL.